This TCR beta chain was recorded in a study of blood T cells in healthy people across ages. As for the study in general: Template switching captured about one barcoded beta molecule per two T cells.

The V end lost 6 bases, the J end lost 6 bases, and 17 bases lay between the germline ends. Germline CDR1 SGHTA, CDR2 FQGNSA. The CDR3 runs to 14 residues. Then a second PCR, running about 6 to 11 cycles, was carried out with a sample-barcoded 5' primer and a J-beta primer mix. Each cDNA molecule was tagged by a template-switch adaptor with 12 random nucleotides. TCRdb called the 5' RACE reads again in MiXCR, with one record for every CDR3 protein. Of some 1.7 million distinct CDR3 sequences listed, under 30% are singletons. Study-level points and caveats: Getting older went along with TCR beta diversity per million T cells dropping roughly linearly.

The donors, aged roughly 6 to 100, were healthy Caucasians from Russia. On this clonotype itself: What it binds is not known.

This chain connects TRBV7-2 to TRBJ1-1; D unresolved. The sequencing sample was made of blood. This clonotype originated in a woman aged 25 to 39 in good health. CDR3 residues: CASRPDPQSPEAFF. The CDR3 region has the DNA TGTGCCAGCAGGCCCGATCCACAGAGCCCTGAAGCTTTCTTT. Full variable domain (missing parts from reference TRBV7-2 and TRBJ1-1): GAGVSQSPSNKVTEKGKDVELRCDPISGHTALYWYRQSLGQGLEFLIYFQGNSAPDKSGLPSDRFSAERTGGSVSTLTIQRTQQEDSAVYLCASRPDPQSPEAFFGQGTRLTVV.